What follows are 27 T cell receptor beta chains derived from one specimen sequenced in a study of T-cell memory formation after mild COVID-19. TCRdb called the 5' RACE reads again in MiXCR, with one record for every CDR3 protein. The top ten clones hold more than 0.95% of a sample with about 55,000 distinct CDR3 sequences, over 7.5% of them seen once. Specimen: PBMCs or a T cell subset sorted from them (not recorded which). These TCRs come from a man aged 18 to 29 who had mild COVID-19 (a few samples of this study predate the infection). Cell type and time point are not known.

The chain couples TRBV6-1 to TRBJ2-1; D gene unclear. The germline V gene encodes CDR1 MNHNS and CDR2 SASEGT. The CDR3 loop spans 14 amino acids. Deletions cut 3 bases from V and 0 bases from J, with 6 bases between. The CDR3 DNA is TGTGCCAGCAGTGAGTTACCCTCCTACAATGAGCAGTTCTTC. It encodes CASSELPSYNEQFF.

Of note for this clonotype: One junction end does not reproduce the germline sequence, and a read error may be involved. The chain links TRBV7-3 to TRBJ2-3; 14 bases match TRBD2. CDR1 is SGHTA, CDR2 FQGTGA, per germline. The CDR3 extends over 19 amino acids. CDR3 sequence (DNA): TGTGCCAGCAGCGCATCCGGACTAGCGGGGGGCTGGGGCACAGATACGAAGTATTTT. Translated: CASSASGLAGGWGTDTKYF.

This chain connects TRBV6-1 to TRBJ1-1; D call uncertain. V gave up 4 bases and J gave up 0 bases, with 21 bases separating them. Germline V CDR1 and CDR2: MNHNS, SASEGT. The CDR3 runs to 18 residues. CDR3: CASSAVGGSALMNTEAFF. The CDR3 DNA reads as TGTGCCAGCAGTGCCGTAGGAGGAAGTGCTCTCATGAACACTGAAGCTTTCTTT.

This clonotype turned up a few times. The V and J genes are TRBV12-3 or TRBV12-4 and TRBJ1-5; D is undetermined. V lost 3 bases and J lost 5, with 14 bases in between. This CDR3 contains 15 residues. The CDR3 coding sequence is TGTGCCAGCAGTTTTTCGTCTGGGCCCGATCAGCCCCAGCATTTT. This gives the protein CASSFSSGPDQPQHF.

Comments on this clonotype: This could be a read error, since a much larger clone is one nucleotide away. The chain employs TRBV5-1 and TRBJ2-7; 9 bases agree with TRBD1. The V gene's germline CDR1 is SGHRS and CDR2 YFSETQ. The CDR3 covers 15 residues. The CDR3 DNA reads as TGCGCCAGCAGCCCGGAAGGGACAGGGACCCACGATCAGTACTTC. Encoded protein: CASSPEGTGTHDQYF.

The J gene is TRBJ2-1, the V gene TRBV4-3, with TRBD2 matching over 7 bases. The J segment lost 1 base and the V segment lost 2 bases, leaving 5 bases of the junction unmatched. Germline CDR1 LGHNA, CDR2 YSLEER. CDR3 size: 16 residues. In DNA, the CDR3 is TGCGCCAGCAGCCAACTGGGGGGGATGTCCTACAATGAGCAGTTCTTC. It codes for CASSQLGGMSYNEQFF.

This clonotype was recorded a few times. The junction does not match germline at one end; this may be a read error. The chain joins TRBV7-2 to TRBJ1-1; 9 nucleotides align to TRBD1. Looked up from germline, CDR1 is SGHTA and CDR2 is FQGNSA. This CDR3 is 15 amino acids long. The CDR3 DNA reads as TGTGCCAGCACCTTACAGGGGGCGGTTTGGACTGAAGCTTTCTTT. It yields the protein CASTLQGAVWTEAFF.

The chain carries TRBV27 and TRBJ2-3; D is unresolved. Between the trimmed V and J ends, which lost 8 bases and 6 bases, there was a span of 9 bases. Germline CDR1 is MNHEY and CDR2 is SMNVEV (reference sequence). This CDR3 is 11 amino acids long. The CDR3 sequence is CASRLGDTQYF. CDR3 DNA: TGTGCCAGCCGATTGGGGGATACGCAGTATTTT.

The gene calls are TRBV9 and TRBJ1-2, with unresolved D. V lost 3 bases to trimming and J lost 4 bases, with 10 bases between them. CDR3 length: 13 amino acids. CDR1 SGDLS and CDR2 YYNGEE come from the germline V gene. CDR3 sequence reads: CASSGADSYGYTF. CDR3 sequence (DNA): TGTGCCAGCAGCGGAGCTGACTCCTATGGCTACACCTTC.

The sample holds a few counts of this clonotype. The rearrangement uses TRBV20-1 and TRBJ1-4; D unclear. Germline CDR1 is DFQATT and CDR2 is SNEGSKA (reference sequence). Trimming pared 0 bases from V and 5 bases from J, leaving 13 bases between. The CDR3 runs 15 residues. CDR3 loop: CSARDPGWGNEKLFF. CDR3 nucleotides: TGCAGTGCTAGAGATCCCGGGTGGGGAAATGAAAAACTGTTTTTT.

The V call is TRBV20-1, the J call TRBJ1-2, with a possible D match to TRBD1 (6 bases). Germline lookup yields CDR1 DFQATT and CDR2 SNEGSKA (reference sequence). The CDR3 is 14 amino acids. Trimming removed 3 bases at V and 4 bases at J, with 15 bases between. The CDR3 loop is CSASRDRKGYGYTF. The CDR3 nucleotides are TGCAGTGCTAGTCGCGACAGGAAGGGCTATGGCTACACCTTC.

The rearrangement joins TRBV20-1 to TRBJ1-4; D remains ambiguous. The CDR3 extends over 14 amino acids. Germline CDR1 is DFQATT and CDR2 is SNEGSKA (reference sequence). Trimming removed 3 bases from V and 8 bases from J, with 16 bases in between. The CDR3 DNA reads TGCAGTGCTAGGCACCCGGGTGGAAGGGAAAAACTGTTTTTT. Translated: CSARHPGGREKLFF.

The J gene is TRBJ2-1, the V gene TRBV5-4; D is possibly TRBD2 (5 bases). Trimming pared 4 bases from V and 8 bases from J, leaving 13 bases between. The germline V gene encodes CDR1 SGHNT and CDR2 YYREEE (reference sequence). The CDR3 runs to 13 residues. The CDR3 loop is CASSGGPGDEQFF. The DNA for the CDR3 is TGTGCCAGCAGCGGCGGGCCCGGGGATGAGCAGTTCTTC.

This clonotype was detected ten times or more. The rearrangement links TRBV4-1 to TRBJ2-4; tentatively, D is TRBD2 (5 bases). Germline loops: CDR1 MGHRA, CDR2 YSYEKL. Between the trimmed V and J ends, which lost 1 base and 7 bases, there was a span of 17 bases. CDR3 length equals 16 residues. CDR3: CASSQGVLRGRNIQYF. DNA for the CDR3: TGCGCCAGCAGCCAAGGGGTGTTACGGGGTAGGAACATTCAGTACTTC.

This clonotype occurred a few times. This chain joins TRBV5-1 and TRBJ2-1; D may match TRBD1 or TRBD2 (5 bases each). V lost 1 base to trimming and J lost 3 bases, with 17 bases between them. Germline CDR1 is SGHRS and CDR2 is YFSETQ. The CDR3 covers 17 residues. As DNA, the CDR3 is TGCGCCAGCAGCTTGCGTCCGGGGACCGAGGGCTACAATGAGCAGTTCTTC. This sequence encodes CASSLRPGTEGYNEQFF.

This clonotype occurred a few times. The rearrangement joins TRBV5-1 to TRBJ1-1; no firm D call. CDR3 size: 14 residues. In germline, CDR1 is SGHRS, CDR2 YFSETQ. V was trimmed by 2 bases and J by 0 bases, leaving 8 bases between them. CDR3 protein: CASSFDTMNTEAFF. In DNA, the CDR3 is TGCGCCAGCAGCTTCGACACTATGAACACTGAAGCTTTCTTT.

The chain couples TRBV3-1 to TRBJ2-1; D is possibly TRBD1 or TRBD2 (5 bases each). Germline lookup yields CDR1 LGHDT and CDR2 YNNKEL (reference sequence). The V end lost 3 bases, the J end lost 6 bases, and 15 bases lay between the germline ends. CDR3 length equals 15 residues. DNA for the CDR3: TGTGCCAGCAGCCAGCATCGGGACGCTCCCAATGAGCAGTTCTTC. The encoded protein is CASSQHRDAPNEQFF.

In this sample, this clonotype turned up a few times. V and J are TRBV7-2 and TRBJ2-2; 12 nucleotides align to TRBD2. Germline loops: CDR1 SGHTA, CDR2 FQGNSA. The CDR3 is made up of 17 amino acids. Unmatched junction bases numbered 3, after V lost 4 bases and J lost 0 bases. This CDR3 is CASSSLAGGANTGELFF. CDR3 coding DNA: TGTGCCAGCAGCTCACTAGCGGGGGGCGCGAACACCGGGGAGCTGTTTTTT.

The chain couples TRBV30 to TRBJ1-1, with no clear D. The CDR3 covers 13 residues. V lost 1 base and J lost 4, with 10 bases in between. Germline CDR1 GTSNPN, CDR2 SVGIG (reference sequence). CDR3 nucleotides: TGTGCCTGGAGTGAGACGGGTGGCACTGAAGCTTTCTTT. Encoded protein: CAWSETGGTEAFF.

The chain uses TRBV4-3 and TRBJ1-4, with D perhaps matching TRBD1 (5 bases). Trimming took off 1 base at V and 4 bases at J, with 13 bases between the two ends. The CDR3 runs 16 residues. CDR1 and CDR2 (germline): LGHNA, YSLEER. This CDR3 reads CASSQVYAGFNEKLFF. DNA of the CDR3: TGCGCCAGCAGCCAAGTTTATGCAGGGTTTAATGAAAAACTGTTTTTT.

The chain recombines TRBV5-1 with TRBJ1-2; possibly TRBD1 for D (5 bases). V was pared by 5 bases and J by 2 bases, with 13 bases between. This CDR3 contains 14 residues. Germline CDR1 and CDR2: SGHRS and YFSETQ. Here the CDR3 DNA reads TGCGCCAGCAGTCTGACGGAGGGGAACTATGGCTACACCTTC. Its protein is CASSLTEGNYGYTF.

This clonotype occurred many times. V and J are TRBV7-8 and TRBJ2-3, with unresolved D. This CDR3 region has 13 residues. Germline-derived CDR1 and CDR2 are SGHVS and FQNEAQ. V shed 4 bases and J shed 5 bases, with 10 bases lying between them. The CDR3 DNA reads as TGTGCCAGCAGCTGGGCTCAACAAGATACGCAGTATTTT. Its translation: CASSWAQQDTQYF.

The chain combines TRBV5-6 with TRBJ2-7, with D perhaps matching TRBD2 (6 bases). Germline values: CDR1 SGHDT, CDR2 YYEEEE. V lost 4 bases, J lost 3 bases, and 11 bases lay in between. The CDR3 consists of 13 residues. The CDR3 loop is CASSRNGGYEQYV. CDR3 DNA: TGTGCCAGCAGCCGTAACGGGGGCTACGAGCAGTACGTC.

The chain links TRBV12-3 or TRBV12-4 to TRBJ2-1; unclear D gene. Trimming left V 2 bases short and J 5 bases short, with 13 bases between. The CDR3 is 15 amino acids. CDR3 sequence: CASSLRHPVNNEQFF. CDR3 bases: TGTGCCAGCAGTTTAAGGCATCCGGTTAACAATGAGCAGTTCTTC.

The chain has TRBV20-1 and TRBJ1-2; 8 bases fit TRBD1. Germline CDR1 DFQATT, CDR2 SNEGSKA (reference sequence). Trimming took 6 bases from V and 4 from J; bases not matched to a gene: 4. The CDR3 sequence is 12 residues long. The CDR3 bases are TGCAGTGCCGGACAGGGCGGCTATGGCTACACCTTC. Amino acids: CSAGQGGYGYTF.

The chain links TRBV20-1 to TRBJ1-4; D call uncertain. Germline lookup yields CDR1 DFQATT and CDR2 SNEGSKA (reference sequence). The CDR3 totals 15 residues. With 2 bases removed from V and 8 bases from J, the gap between germline ends came to 18 bases. The CDR3 protein is CSARWGLTVGEKLFF. In DNA form, the CDR3 reads TGCAGTGCTAGATGGGGTTTGACGGTCGGGGAAAAACTGTTTTTT.

This clonotype was found many times. V usage is TRBV12-3 or TRBV12-4 and J usage is TRBJ1-2, with D perhaps TRBD1 (6 bases). This CDR3 region has 13 residues. V lost 3 bases and J lost 4, with 9 bases in between. The CDR3 protein is CASSLKGGYGYTF. The CDR3 nucleotides read TGTGCCAGCAGTTTGAAAGGGGGCTATGGCTACACCTTC.